The entry below gives a single T cell receptor (beta chain) sequence along with its context. No antigen is known for it. Regarding treatment: approximately 11-day PBMC culture with coronavirus spike peptide pools or control peptides (ViraFEST assay). V gave up 1 base and J gave up 0 bases, with 9 bases separating them. CDR3 length: 15 residues. CDR1 is SGHAT, CDR2 FQNNGV, per germline. Cultured CD4+ T cell DNA was sequenced using the Oncomine TCR Beta short-read assay. Each CDR3 protein gets one entry after TCRdb re-called the PCR reads with MiXCR. The sample shows roughly 9,300 distinct CDR3 sequences, 20% to 30% of them seen only once. The sample comes from a study of vaccination and CD4 T cells after COVID-19. Background on the study: Overlapping spike peptides of SARS-CoV-2, HCoV-NL63, HCoV-OC43 and HCoV-229E were used, and cells were stimulated with them. General study findings and limits: Only after vaccination were a median approximately 85% of convalescents' reactive clones seen. The study found median SARS-CoV-2-reactive clonotypes rising from approximately 21 to 38, not significantly.

The material was CD4+ T cells from blood, cultured in vitro, obtained before SARS-CoV-2 vaccination. This chain connects TRBV11-2 to TRBJ1-2; D not resolved. The receptor was isolated from a human donor who received a COVID-19 vaccine. CDR3 coding DNA: TGTGCCAGCAGCTTAGCTACAAACGCTAACTATGGCTACACCTTC. This codes for CASSLATNANYGYTF. Full variable domain (outside the CDR3, taken from reference TRBV11-2 and TRBJ1-2): EAGVAQSPRYKIIEKRQSVAFWCNPISGHATLYWYQQILGQGPKLLIQFQNNGVVDDSQLPKDRFSAERLKGVDSTLKIQPAKLEDSAVYLCASSLATNANYGYTFGSGTRLTVV.